This T cell receptor beta chain was recorded in a study of shared clonotypes between healthy human individuals. About the study: Per-donor plates numbered three CD4 naive, three CD4 memory, two CD8 naive and one CD8 memory.

Sorted-subset replicate PCRs used around 200 ng of genomic DNA. This amount corresponded to some 30,000 T cell genomes. Clones were sequenced by immunoSEQ multiplex PCR, and TCRdb holds only the in-frame ones, with some missing. The sample lists some 1 million clones, about 75% seen once, with approximately 1.3% in the top ten. In germline, CDR1 is SEHNR, CDR2 FQNEAQ (reference sequence). The junction had 1 base not matched to a gene; V was cut back by 3 bases and J by 0 bases. The CDR3 is 17 residues long. Notes on the study in general: At large depth, rarefaction still showed sorted-subset sequencing to be incomplete.

From CD4+ cells came CD45RA+ naive and CD45RA-negative memory subsets. This clone was seen only once. Antigen unknown. The TCR comes from a man aged 18 to 35 in good health. This chain connects TRBV7-9 to TRBJ2-1, with 14 bases identical to TRBD2. The material sequenced was memory CD4+ T cells sorted from blood. Subset reported: CD45RA-negative fraction. CDR3 protein: CASSFGTSGSSYNEQFF. The CDR3 DNA follows: TGTGCCAGCAGCTTTGGGACTAGCGGGAGCTCCTACAATGAGCAGTTCTTC.